The 19 T cell receptor beta chains below were found in one sample sequenced in a study of molecular identifiers for immune sequencing clone quantification. TCRdb re-derived calls from the PCR reads in MiXCR, one entry per CDR3 protein. The sample comprises under 800,000 distinct CDR3 sequences, 25% of which are singletons, and 0.6% to 0.9% rests with the top ten. Sequencing input: naive CD8+ T cells from blood, with Jurkat cell RNA spiked in. Subset defined: FACS-sorted CD8+CD4-CCR7+CD45RA+ naive T cells. Source of these receptors: a human donor in good health. Some libraries in this study had Jurkat cell RNA spiked in.

The chain employs TRBV9 and TRBJ1-1, with D possibly being TRBD1 (6 bases). Trimming took off 2 bases at V and 2 bases at J, with 19 bases between the two ends. The V gene's germline CDR1 is SGDLS and CDR2 YYNGEE. This CDR3 is 17 amino acids long. CDR3 loop: CASSVRGRGGLNTEAFF. The CDR3 DNA sequence: TGTGCCAGCAGCGTGAGGGGGAGGGGGGGACTTAACACTGAAGCTTTCTTT.

At least ten counts were recorded for this clonotype. The chain employs TRBV7-9 and TRBJ2-7; TRBD1 aligns across 8 bases. Trimming removed 5 bases from V and 7 bases from J; junction bases left unmatched: 16. Germline loops: CDR1 SEHNR, CDR2 FQNEAQ (reference sequence). This CDR3 has 16 amino acids. The CDR3 coding sequence is TGTGCCAGCAGCGGGCGTTCCGGGACAGGAGGACTGGAGCAGTACTTC. As protein: CASSGRSGTGGLEQYF.

In the case of this clonotype: A read error may be the cause here, since a much bigger clone is one base away. This chain connects TRBV28 to TRBJ2-5, with unresolved D. This CDR3 comprises 12 residues. The germline CDR1 and CDR2 sequences are MDHEN and SYDVKM. For the CDR3, the DNA is TGTGCCAGCAGCACTTGGGAAGAGCCCCAGTACTTC. Protein: CASSTWEEPQYF.

At least ten counts were recorded for this clonotype. V usage is TRBV4-1 and J usage is TRBJ2-2, with no clear D. CDR1 is MGHRA, CDR2 YSYEKL, per germline. Between the trimmed V and J ends, which lost 3 bases and 2 bases, there was a span of 4 bases. The CDR3 runs 13 residues. CDR3 sequence: CASSQSNTGELFF. CDR3 in DNA: TGCGCCAGCAGCCAGAGTAACACCGGGGAGCTGTTTTTT.

The chain has TRBV24-1 and TRBJ2-3; perhaps TRBD2 as D (5 bases). Per germline, CDR1 KGHDR and CDR2 SFDVKD. The V end lost 2 bases, the J end lost 4 bases, and 21 bases lay between the germline ends. The CDR3 is 18 residues long. The CDR3 loop reads CATSDSGSLVEVADTQYF. Written as DNA, the CDR3 is TGTGCCACCAGTGATTCTGGCTCACTAGTAGAGGTTGCAGATACGCAGTATTTT.

This clonotype was recorded at least ten times. This sequence joins TRBV7-2 and TRBJ2-1; 9 bases align to TRBD2. With 1 base clipped from V and 4 bases from J, the junction kept 11 bases outside the gene matches. Looked up from germline, CDR1 is SGHTA and CDR2 is FQGNSA. The CDR3 is made up of 18 amino acids. The CDR3 loop reads CASSLDSRLAEEYNEQFF. CDR3 sequence (DNA): TGTGCCAGCAGCTTAGATTCTCGACTAGCGGAAGAATACAATGAGCAGTTCTTC.

There are many counts of this clonotype. The rearrangement links TRBV5-1 to TRBJ2-7; D remains unclear. CDR1 SGHRS and CDR2 YFSETQ come from the germline V gene. CDR3 length: 16 amino acids. The germline V and J ends were trimmed by 4 bases and 7 bases, with 24 bases remaining between them. The CDR3 sequence is CASSPQTQPSASEQYF. As DNA, the CDR3 is TGCGCCAGCAGCCCACAGACACAACCCTCCGCTAGTGAGCAGTACTTC. Combining the CDR3 with reference TRBV5-1 and TRBJ2-7 gives the whole variable domain KAGVTQTPRYLIKTRGQQVTLSCSPISGHRSVSWYQQTPGQGLQFLFEYFSETQRNKGNFPGRFSGRQFSNSRSEMNVSTLELGDSALYLCASSPQTQPSASEQYFGPGTRLTVT.

At least ten counts were recorded for this clonotype. This chain connects TRBV20-1 to TRBJ2-3, with 9 bases matching TRBD2. From germline, CDR1 is DFQATT and CDR2 SNEGSKA (reference sequence). V shed 0 bases, J shed 2 bases, and the junction held 9 bases outside the gene matches. The CDR3 runs to 17 residues. CDR3 residues: CSARDPLAGPNTDTQYF. CDR3 nucleotide sequence: TGCAGTGCTAGAGATCCCCTAGCGGGACCCAACACAGATACGCAGTATTTT.

This clonotype was picked up many times. The chain has TRBV6-1 and TRBJ1-1; perhaps TRBD1 as D (6 bases). This CDR3 has 14 amino acids. The V end lost 3 bases, the J end lost 2 bases, and 10 bases lay between the germline ends. The germline gives CDR1 MNHNS, CDR2 SASEGT. DNA of the CDR3: TGTGCCAGCAGTGAGTCGGACAGCAACACTGAAGCTTTCTTT. Its protein is CASSESDSNTEAFF.

In the case of this clonotype: A much larger clone is a single base away; this may be a read error. The V call is TRBV6-5, the J call TRBJ2-7; perhaps TRBD2 as D (7 bases). Trimming took 7 bases from V and 6 from J, leaving 22 bases between them. From germline, CDR1 is MNHEY and CDR2 SVGAGI. This CDR3 is built from 15 residues. CDR3 protein: CASNYAGAGAGEQYF. DNA for the CDR3: TGTGCCAGCAATTATGCGGGGGCGGGGGCTGGCGAGCAGTACTTC.

There are many counts of this clonotype. V gene TRBV6-5 combines with J gene TRBJ2-1, with D tentatively TRBD1 or TRBD2 (5 bases each). The CDR3 is 12 amino acids. In germline, CDR1 is MNHEY, CDR2 SVGAGI. V was trimmed by 2 bases and J by 7 bases, leaving 6 bases between them. CDR3 loop: CASSYGGNEQFF. In DNA form, the CDR3 reads TGTGCCAGCAGTTACGGGGGAAATGAGCAGTTCTTC.

Only a few counts were recorded for this clonotype. The chain links TRBV24-1 to TRBJ2-1; D is unclear. V shed 4 bases and J shed 9 bases, with 6 bases lying between them. This CDR3 region has 11 residues. Germline-derived CDR1 and CDR2 are KGHDR and SFDVKD. This CDR3 is CATSEALEQFF. Written as DNA, the CDR3 is TGTGCCACCAGTGAGGCCCTTGAGCAGTTCTTC.

V and J are TRBV20-1 and TRBJ2-3; D possibly matches TRBD1 or TRBD2 (5 bases each). The CDR3 has 16 amino acids. Germline lookup yields CDR1 DFQATT and CDR2 SNEGSKA (reference sequence). The V end lost 5 bases, the J end lost 0 bases, and 18 bases lay between the germline ends. The CDR3 protein is CSASPLGRASTDTQYF. The DNA of the CDR3 is TGCAGTGCTTCTCCCCTGGGACGGGCTAGCACAGATACGCAGTATTTT.

This clonotype has only a few counts. The rearrangement uses TRBV2 and TRBJ2-7; 9 bases map to TRBD1. The CDR3 contains 14 residues. CDR1 SNHLY and CDR2 FYNNEI come from the germline V gene. Trimming cost V 7 bases and J 6 bases; bases outside gene matches: 10. The CDR3 DNA reads as TGTGCCAGCACCCTCGGGACAGGGTATGCCGAGCAGTACTTC. Its protein is CASTLGTGYAEQYF.

Only a few counts were recorded for this clonotype. The chain joins TRBV5-1 to TRBJ2-1, with 9 bases identical to TRBD1. The V and J ends lost 6 bases and 6 bases, in that order; junction bases with no gene match: 10. CDR3 length equals 15 residues. In germline, CDR1 is SGHRS, CDR2 YFSETQ. The chain's CDR3 is CASTPGTGYGNEQFF. The CDR3 DNA sequence: TGCGCCAGCACCCCCGGGACAGGGTATGGCAATGAGCAGTTCTTC.

The sample holds many counts of this clonotype. The rearrangement uses TRBV20-1 and TRBJ2-7; weak D call: TRBD2 (5 bases). Trimming cost V 1 base and J 3 bases, with 16 bases left between them. The CDR3 sequence is 15 residues long. CDR1 and CDR2 from the germline V gene are DFQATT and SNEGSKA (reference sequence). The CDR3 region has the DNA TGCAGTGCTAGAGCCGGTCTAGCCGACATCTACGAGCAGTACTTC. Amino acid sequence: CSARAGLADIYEQYF.

This clonotype showed up just a few times. The genes are TRBV5-6 and TRBJ2-2; TRBD1 is a possible D gene (5 bases). The germline V and J ends were trimmed by 0 bases and 6 bases, with 9 bases remaining between them. CDR1 and CDR2 (germline): SGHDT, YYEEEE. The CDR3 has 14 amino acids. CDR3: CASSLAVGPGELFF. The CDR3 bases are TGTGCCAGCAGCTTGGCGGTGGGGCCCGGGGAGCTGTTTTTT.

This clonotype was picked up a small number of times. CDR3 in amino acids: CASSQTGRSYEQYF. CDR3 DNA: TGCGCCAGCAGCCAAACGGGGCGATCCTACGAGCAGTACTTC. The rearrangement links TRBV4-3 to TRBJ2-7; D could derive from TRBD1 or TRBD2 (5 bases each). Germline CDR1 LGHNA, CDR2 YSLEER. The CDR3 runs to 14 residues. V lost 2 bases and J 1 base, leaving 9 bases between the germline ends.

Concerning this clonotype itself: One end of the junction is discordant with germline, which a read error may explain. The V call is TRBV13, the J call TRBJ1-1; tentative D call: TRBD1 (5 bases). This CDR3 is 13 amino acids long. Germline V gene lookup returns CDR1 PRHDT and CDR2 FYEKMQ (reference sequence). As DNA, the CDR3 is TGTGCCAGCAGCGTGGGGGTGAACACTGAAGCTTCCTTT. This encodes CASSVGVNTEASF. Drawing the rest from reference TRBV13 and TRBJ1-1, the complete variable domain is AAGVIQSPRHLIKEKRETATLKCYPIPRHDTVYWYQQGPGQDPQFLISFYEKMQSDKGSIPDRFSAQQFSDYHSELNMSSLELGDSALYFCASSVGVNTEASFGQGTRLTVV.